The source of this T cell receptor (beta chain) is a study of CD8 T cells in ankylosing spondylitis. Findings and limits, study-wide: Enrichment of disease-linked clones was reportedly significant in matched ankylosing spondylitis synovial fluid. Typical of ankylosing spondylitis blood, it appeared, was a TCR beta motif of seven to nine highly homologous variants.

This CDR3 region has 12 residues. Trimming removed 6 bases at V and 8 bases at J, with 13 bases between. This clonotype was found a few times. Its antigen is not known. A quantitative 5'-RACE method, one with molecular barcodes, was used to make TCR beta libraries. MiXCR, run by TCRdb on the 5' RACE reads, gives a single entry per CDR3 protein. The sample includes hundreds of thousands of distinct CDR3 sequences, approximately 16% seen only once; the top ten take roughly 46%. The sequencing input was blood, either unsorted or a sorted T cell fraction (not recorded which). The sequence derives from a male donor with ankylosing spondylitis. The J gene is TRBJ1-1, the V gene TRBV12-3 or TRBV12-4, with D possibly TRBD1 on 5 matching bases. CDR3 loop: CASSLGTAEAFF. CDR3 nucleotide sequence: TGTGCCAGCAGCCTCGGGACGGCAGAAGCTTTCTTT.